The 13 T cell receptor beta chains below were found in one sample sequenced in a study of CD8+ T cells in alopecia areata (dated by TCRdb to 2017 to 2018). Library preparation was by the immunoSEQ multiplex PCR assay. To provide template for TCR sequencing, every sample had RNA extracted and reverse transcribed into cDNA. Entries here come from immuneACCESS through TCRdb and include only in-frame sequences with V and J called. Some clones fail to appear in such tables; in the studies checked, an unresolved V gene covers under half of the shortfall, and the cause of the remainder is unknown. This sample gives about 220,000 clones in total; under 60% of them show up just once. The leading ten clones occupy roughly 1.5% of the sample. The time point label here, explained by the study, means: more than three weeks on oral tofacitinib. Interpreted using the paper, the treatment or condition label stands for: oral pan-JAK inhibitor, 5-10 mg twice daily.

The sequencing used CD4+ T cells sorted from blood, collected at week 4, from a patient treated with tofacitinib. These receptors originate from a human donor with alopecia areata.

This clone occurred a few times. The chain joins TRBV7-2 to TRBJ1-1, with unresolved D. The V and J ends lost 7 bases and 4 bases respectively, with 10 bases between them. Germline assignment: CDR1 SGHTA and CDR2 FQGNSA. The CDR3 spans 12 residues. The CDR3 sequence: CASTKLSTEAFF. The CDR3 DNA is TGTGCCAGCACGAAGTTAAGCACTGAAGCTTTCTTT.

J is TRBJ1-2 and V is TRBV27; 7 bases match TRBD1. This CDR3 spans 16 amino acids. Trimming cost V 0 bases and J 5 bases; bases outside gene matches: 9. CDR1 MNHEY and CDR2 SMNVEV come from the germline V gene (reference sequence). The CDR3: CASSLSSQGERYGYTF. CDR3 nucleotides: TGTGCCAGCAGTTTATCGAGCCAGGGGGAGAGATATGGCTACACCTTC.

This clone has a handful of counts. The chain uses TRBV29-1 and TRBJ2-7, with unresolved D. Germline assignment: CDR1 SQVTM and CDR2 ANQGSEA. The CDR3 is 12 residues long. Trimming cost V 6 bases and J 3 bases, with 12 bases left between them. The CDR3 reads CSVRSPFYEQYF. Here the CDR3 DNA reads TGCAGCGTCCGGTCCCCCTTCTACGAGCAGTACTTC.

This clone was detected once. Other nucleotide sequences from this sample produce the same CDR3. The chain recombines TRBV27 with TRBJ2-5, with 7 bases matching TRBD1. Trimming took 8 bases from V and 4 from J; bases not matched to a gene: 7. The CDR3 has 13 amino acids. The V gene's germline CDR1 is MNHEY and CDR2 SMNVEV (reference sequence). The chain's CDR3 is CASSRGQGETQYF. The CDR3 nucleotides are TGTGCCAGCTCGAGGGGGCAGGGAGAGACCCAGTACTTC.

The chain links TRBV29-1 to TRBJ2-2; no clear D. The CDR3 runs to 11 residues. Germline lookup yields CDR1 SQVTM and CDR2 ANQGSEA. Trimming left V 3 bases short and J 8 bases short, with 7 bases between. The CDR3 coding sequence is TGCAGCGTTGAGGTGGGAGGGGAGCTGTTTTTT. Its translation: CSVEVGGELFF.

The rearrangement links TRBV5-6 to TRBJ2-7; TRBD1 agrees at 8 bases. Trimming took 4 bases from V and 3 from J; bases not matched to a gene: 6. Germline V lookup: CDR1 SGHDT, CDR2 YYEEEE. The CDR3 is 14 amino acids. CDR3 bases: TGTGCCAGCAGCCCCCAACAGGGGGTCTACGAGCAGTACTTC. It is translated as CASSPQQGVYEQYF. Supplemented by reference TRBV5-6 and TRBJ2-7, the full variable domain reads DAGVTQSPTHLIKTRGQQVTLRCSPKSGHDTVSWYQQALGQGPQFIFQYYEEEERQRGNFPDRFSGHQFPNYSSELNVNALLLGDSALYLCASSPQQGVYEQYFGPGTRLTVT.

This chain uses TRBV25-1 with TRBJ1-1; 7 nucleotides align to TRBD1. Germline V gene sequence: CDR1 MGHDK, CDR2 SYGVNS. The J segment lost 3 bases and the V segment lost 5 bases, leaving 6 bases of the junction unmatched. The CDR3 runs to 14 residues. The CDR3 sequence is CASSNTGVHTEAFF. CDR3 DNA sequence: TGTGCCAGCAGTAATACAGGGGTTCACACTGAAGCTTTCTTT.

This chain uses TRBV7-2 with TRBJ2-5; D is unclear. Trimming pared 5 bases from V and 5 bases from J, leaving 12 bases between. The CDR3 length is 13 residues. Germline V gene lookup returns CDR1 SGHTA and CDR2 FQGNSA. CDR3 in DNA: TGTGCCAGCAGCCCACCCGTCGGCGAGACCCAGTACTTC. Its protein product is CASSPPVGETQYF.

The rearrangement uses TRBV30 and TRBJ1-1; 8 positions agree with TRBD1. Germline trimming cut 5 bases from V and 5 bases from J; bases unmatched to any gene: 10. Germline V gene sequence: CDR1 GTSNPN, CDR2 SVGIG (reference sequence). This CDR3 is 14 amino acids long. The CDR3 DNA is TGTGCCTGGGCCCAGCAGGGGGCAGGAACTGAAGCTTTCTTT. Amino acids: CAWAQQGAGTEAFF.

The chain combines TRBV25-1 with TRBJ2-5, with a tentative D call TRBD1 (6 bases). Germline V lookup: CDR1 MGHDK, CDR2 SYGVNS. V was trimmed by 3 bases and J by 4 bases, leaving 15 bases between them. The CDR3 runs 15 residues. CDR3 sequence (DNA): TGTGCCAGCAGTGACTCAACAGGGTGGGGAGAGACCCAGTACTTC. Protein: CASSDSTGWGETQYF. The full variable domain, with the rest looked up from reference TRBV25-1 and TRBJ2-5, is EADIYQTPRYLVIGTGKKITLECSQTMGHDKMYWYQQDPGMELHLIHYSYGVNSTEKGDLSSESTVSRIRTEHFPLTLESARPSHTSQYLCASSDSTGWGETQYFGPGTRLLVL.

This chain uses TRBV30 with TRBJ1-2; D gene uncertain. This CDR3 has 13 amino acids. Germline CDR1 is GTSNPN and CDR2 is SVGIG (reference sequence). Deletions cut 2 bases from V and 4 bases from J, with 11 bases between. The CDR3 DNA reads TGTGCCTGGAGTTTCGGCCGGACCTATGGCTACACCTTC. This sequence encodes CAWSFGRTYGYTF.

The rearrangement links TRBV5-6 to TRBJ1-2, with TRBD1 matching 8 bases. V was clipped by 10 bases and J by 5 bases; unmatched bases: 13. CDR1 and CDR2 from the germline V gene are SGHDT and YYEEEE. This CDR3 spans 14 amino acids. Here the CDR3 DNA reads TGTGCCGACTTTGGAGGACAGGGATGGTATGGCTACACCTTC. Amino acids: CADFGGQGWYGYTF.

With respect to this clone: A much more abundant neighbour one base away suggests this may be a read error. The V and J genes are TRBV7-9 and TRBJ2-7, with D tentatively TRBD1 (6 bases). The CDR3 totals 15 residues. V was clipped by 5 bases and J by 0 bases, with 14 bases between them. The germline CDR1 and CDR2 sequences are SEHNR and FQNEAQ (reference sequence). The CDR3 loop reads CASSQDIGGSYEQYF. In DNA, the CDR3 is TGTGCCAGCAGCCAAGATATAGGGGGCTCCTACGAGCAGTACTTC.